The 2 T cell receptor beta chains listed next were all sequenced from one sample in a study of long-term antiretroviral therapy in people with HIV. Sequencing relied on immunoSEQ assay v3.0, run at survey level. Sequencing used immunoSEQ multiplex PCR; TCRdb keeps in-frame clones, though not all of them. The table includes tens of thousands of clones, 90% to 95% detected once. The material was unsorted PBMCs, obtained 4.4 years after starting antiretroviral therapy. All receptors come from a woman in her 50s with HIV.

The count of this clone is one. The V gene is TRBV9, the J gene TRBJ2-3; D gene ambiguous. CDR3 size: 14 residues. The V and J ends lost 3 bases and 0 bases respectively, with 8 bases between them. The V gene's germline CDR1 is SGDLS and CDR2 YYNGEE. CDR3 sequence reads: CASSGTSSTDTQYF. For the CDR3, the DNA is TGTGCCAGCAGCGGTACCTCTAGCACAGATACGCAGTATTTT. Looking up the rest from reference TRBV9 and TRBJ2-3 gives the full variable domain: DSGVTQTPKHLITATGQRVTLRCSPRSGDLSVYWYQQSLDQGLQFLIQYYNGEERAKGNILERFSAQQFPDLHSELNLSSLELGDSALYFCASSGTSSTDTQYFGPGTRLTVL.

The rearrangement joins TRBV7-9 to TRBJ2-7, with D possibly being TRBD1 or TRBD2 (5 bases each). This CDR3 is built from 13 residues. CDR1 and CDR2 (germline): SEHNR, FQNEAQ (reference sequence). The V gene lost 8 bases and the J gene lost 0 bases, with 11 bases spanning the gap. The CDR3 protein is CASRDGGSYEQYF. CDR3 coding DNA: TGTGCCAGCCGGGACGGAGGCTCCTACGAGCAGTACTTC.